This is a list of T cell receptor beta chains from one sample in a study of cytomegalovirus exposure and HLA in healthy donors. The data were produced by immunoSEQ multiplex PCR, yet TCRdb's version contains in-frame clones alone and is incomplete. The table includes hundreds of thousands of clones, about 89% detected once. The specimen was PBMCs. These receptors all come from a woman aged 18-35 years in good health and CMV-seronegative. The CDR3 runs from the conserved cysteine through the conserved F or W. Fields, in order: J gene, V gene, clone size, D gene, CDR3 DNA, CDR3 protein. The D gene is left open where the match is weak. Rows give clone size only sometimes, using once, few, many, or a class for an expanded clone.

TRBJ2-1 | TRBV7-3 | few | TRBD2 | TGTGCCAGCAGCAATAGCGGGGGTTCCTACAATGAGCAGTTCTTC | CASSNSGGSYNEQFF
TRBJ2-1 | TRBV4-1 | NA | TRBD2 | TGCGCCAGCGGGACTAGCGGGGTATTGAATGAGCAGTTCTTC | CASGTSGVLNEQFF
TRBJ2-7 | TRBV6-1 | NA | TRBD1 | TGTGCCAGCAGTTTACAGGGGGGCTACGAGCAGTACTTC | CASSLQGGYEQYF
TRBJ1-1 | TRBV27 | NA | TRBD1 | TGTGCCAGCAGGGGGACAGCGAACACTGAAGCTTTCTTT | CASRGTANTEAFF
TRBJ1-2 | TRBV13 | NA | NA | TGTGCCAGCAGCCAGGAAGCTAACTATGGCTACACCTTC | CASSQEANYGYTF
TRBJ2-7 | TRBV6-4 | NA | TRBD2 | TGTGCCAGCAGTGCCCGCGGGGGTTACGAGCAGTACTTC | CASSARGGYEQYF
TRBJ2-3 | TRBV6-6 | NA | NA | TGTGCCAGCAGTCACGGCGGGCATACGCAGTATTTT | CASSHGGHTQYF
TRBJ2-7 | TRBV18 | NA | NA | TGTGCCAGCTCACCCCCTCAGTCCCTCGAGCAGTACTTC | CASSPPQSLEQYF
TRBJ2-7 | TRBV5-1 | NA | NA | TGCGCCAGCAGCTTGGAGCGGGTCTACGAGCAGTACTTC | CASSLERVYEQYF
TRBJ1-4 | TRBV7-9 | NA | TRBD1 | TGTGCCAGCAGCTATTCGACAGGGGGTAATGAAAAACTGTTTTTT | CASSYSTGGNEKLFF
TRBJ2-1 | TRBV6-1 | NA | TRBD2 | TGTGCCAGCAGTGAAAAACCACTAGCGGCCTACAATGAGCAGTTCTTC | CASSEKPLAAYNEQFF
TRBJ2-3 | TRBV9 | once | TRBD2 | TGTGCCAGCAGCGTAGCAAGTGGAGCGGCGGGGGGTCACACAGATACGCAGTATTTT | CASSVASGAAGGHTDTQYF
TRBJ2-2 | TRBV19 | NA | TRBD2 | TGTGCCAGTAGTATCCTCGGGACTAAGCCCAGCACCGGGGAGCTGTTTTTT | CASSILGTKPSTGELFF
TRBJ2-7 | TRBV5-6 | NA | NA | TGTGCCAGCAGCTTGGTAGAGGCCGAGCAGTACTTC | CASSLVEAEQYF
TRBJ2-2 | TRBV6-1 | NA | TRBD1 | TGTGCCAGCAGTGGGGGACAGGGGCGTACCGGGGAGCTGTTTTTT | CASSGGQGRTGELFF
TRBJ2-5 | TRBV7-8 | NA | TRBD2 | TGTGCCAGCAGCCCGGGACTAGCGCGGGAGACCCAGTACTTC | CASSPGLARETQYF
TRBJ1-6 | TRBV7-9 | NA | TRBD1 | TGTGCCAGCAGCCCCTTGGAGGGCACAGGGGGCATTTCACCCCTCCACTTT | CASSPLEGTGGISPLHF
TRBJ2-7 | TRBV19 | NA | TRBD1 | TGTGCCAGTAGTATAGCGGGACAGGGAATCTACGAGCAGTACTTC | CASSIAGQGIYEQYF
TRBJ1-1 | TRBV29-1 | once | TRBD1 | TGCAGCGGATACGCCCGGGACAGGGGATCTGAAGCTTTCTTT | CSGYARDRGSEAFF
TRBJ2-3 | TRBV19 | NA | NA | TGTGCCAGCCAATCGGAGGGAAACACAGATACGCAGTATTTT | CASQSEGNTDTQYF